This paragraph covers one T cell receptor (beta chain) sequence. As handled by the study authors: Cell counts per sample came from amplifying reference gene primers. Using immunoSEQ multiplex PCR, the repertoire was profiled, and TCRdb retains in-frame clones only, with some absent. The V and J calls and clone size come from that table; D and trimming were worked out from the DNA. The data hold some 250,000 clones, with over 65% observed a single time. These data originate in a study of blood T cell repertoires in COVID-19. On the study more broadly: The United States, Italy and Spain provided the acute and convalescent COVID-19 samples.

Trimming removed 2 bases from V and 0 bases from J; junction bases left unmatched: 12. The CDR3 length is 18 residues. CDR1 is SGHRS and CDR2 is YFSETQ in the germline V gene. The chain has TRBV5-1 and TRBJ1-1; 8 bases are shared with TRBD1. The sequence was obtained from a woman of 80 years or more with acute or convalescent COVID-19. The sample was peripheral blood. The CDR3 DNA sequence: TGCGCCAGCAGCTTTCCCTCTGGACAGGGACTGATGAACACTGAAGCTTTCTTT. Its protein is CASSFPSGQGLMNTEAFF.